These 7 T cell receptor beta chains were sequenced from one sample in a study of blood T cell repertoires in COVID-19. Clones were read by immunoSEQ multiplex PCR, and TCRdb kept only the in-frame ones, dropping some. The sample contains approximately 670,000 clones, approximately 90% of which appear only once. Source material: peripheral blood. These receptors originate from a woman younger than 35 with acute or convalescent COVID-19.

The chain uses TRBV9 and TRBJ1-1; TRBD1 might be the D (5 bases). Germline assignment: CDR1 SGDLS and CDR2 YYNGEE. The V end was cut by 3 bases, the J end by 2 bases, with 8 bases between. The CDR3 totals 13 residues. The CDR3 DNA is TGTGCCAGCAGCGGCGGGACTAACACTGAAGCTTTCTTT. As protein: CASSGGTNTEAFF.

J is TRBJ1-5 and V is TRBV3-1 (or the pseudogene TRBV3-2); perhaps TRBD1 as D (5 bases). V was clipped by 4 bases and J by 0 bases, with 13 bases between them. CDR3 size: 16 residues. Germline V gene data show CDR1 as LGHDT and CDR2 as YNNKEL (reference sequence). CDR3 coding DNA: TGTGCCAGCAGCCGGGGGGGGGACCTTAGCAATCAGCCCCAGCATTTT. Translating gives CASSRGGDLSNQPQHF.

The CDR3 is CASSLERSSYNEQFF. The CDR3 DNA follows: TGTGCCAGCAGCTTGGAGAGGTCCTCCTACAATGAGCAGTTCTTC. The rearrangement links TRBV7-3 to TRBJ2-1; D remains ambiguous. Trimming stripped 3 bases from V and 0 bases from J, with 9 bases between. Germline CDR1 is SGHTA and CDR2 is FQGTGA. This CDR3 spans 15 amino acids.

The chain carries TRBV7-6 and TRBJ2-5; TRBD2 matches 11 bases. Per the germline V gene, CDR1 is SGHVS and CDR2 is FNYEAQ. The trim removed 5 bases at V and 5 bases at J, leaving 13 bases unmatched. The CDR3 extends over 17 amino acids. The DNA for the CDR3 is TGTGCCAGCAGCACAGGACTAGCGGGCCGGGGCGGGGAGACCCAGTACTTC. It codes for CASSTGLAGRGGETQYF.

On this clone itself: The sample holds other DNA sequences that translate to the same CDR3. This rearrangement joins TRBV5-4 to TRBJ2-7, with TRBD1 as a possible D gene (5 bases). Germline V lookup: CDR1 SGHNT, CDR2 YYREEE (reference sequence). Deletions cut 2 bases from V and 2 bases from J, with 8 bases between. The CDR3 length is 13 residues. CDR3 loop: CASSFRGTYEQYF. The CDR3 nucleotides are TGTGCCAGCAGCTTTAGGGGAACCTACGAGCAGTACTTC.

The chain joins TRBV29-1 to TRBJ2-1; 10 positions match TRBD2. Germline V gives CDR1 SQVTM, CDR2 ANQGSEA. Trimming took 2 bases from V and 15 from J; bases not matched to a gene: 7. There are 12 residues in the CDR3. CDR3 residues: CSVERGPSGGFF. The CDR3, as DNA: TGCAGCGTTGAACGGGGGCCTAGCGGGGGGTTCTTC.

This clone showed up just once. The chain carries TRBV6-5 and TRBJ1-1; weak D call: TRBD1 (5 bases). The CDR3 is 14 amino acids. CDR1 and CDR2 (germline): MNHEY, SVGAGI. Deletions cut 9 bases from V and 0 bases from J, with 14 bases between. Here the CDR3 DNA reads TGTGCCAGTCTGATGGACAAGATGAACACTGAAGCTTTCTTT. Translating it yields CASLMDKMNTEAFF.